This T cell receptor beta chain stems from a study of T cells in Graves' hyperthyroidism and ophthalmopathy. Study-wide results and caveats: Blood also carried most thyroid clonotypes expanded above 0.001.

Lactation, pregnancy, other autoimmune disease or uncontrolled infection led to exclusion of patients. Deletions cut 0 bases from V and 4 bases from J, with 10 bases between. The CDR3 spans 15 residues. Per the germline V gene, CDR1 is MNHEY and CDR2 is SVGAGI. Amplification of TCR beta CDR3 regions was performed using RNA transcripts as template. Using the HTBI primer set, a first-round RT-PCR was run on the TCR CDR3. TCRdb recomputed calls from the multiplex PCR reads with MiXCR, one row per CDR3 protein. The repertoire holds 490,000 or so distinct CDR3 sequences, with over 35% as singletons. Comments on this clonotype: The target antigen is unknown. Since a much larger clone is just one base distant, this may be a read error.

Sequencing input: peripheral blood or thyroid tissue (not recorded which). The TCR sequence derives from an adult woman with Graves' disease, either hyperthyroidism or ophthalmopathy (not recorded which). This chain connects TRBV6-5 to TRBJ1-3; no clear D gene. The CDR3, as DNA: TGTGCCAGCAGTTACTCAGACCAAAGGGGAAACACCATATATTTT. This encodes CASSYSDQRGNTIYF.